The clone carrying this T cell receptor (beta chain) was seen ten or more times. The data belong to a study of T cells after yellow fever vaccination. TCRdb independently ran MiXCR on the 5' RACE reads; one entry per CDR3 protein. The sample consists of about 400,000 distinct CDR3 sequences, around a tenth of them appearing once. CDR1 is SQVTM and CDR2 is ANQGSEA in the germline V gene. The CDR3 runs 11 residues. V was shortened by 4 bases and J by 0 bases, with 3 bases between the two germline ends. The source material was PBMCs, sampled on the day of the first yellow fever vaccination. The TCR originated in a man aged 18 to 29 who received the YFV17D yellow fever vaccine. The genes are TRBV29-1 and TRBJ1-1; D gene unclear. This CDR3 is CSVGMNTEAFF. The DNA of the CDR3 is TGCAGCGTTGGGATGAACACTGAAGCTTTCTTT. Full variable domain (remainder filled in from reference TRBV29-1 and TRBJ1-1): SAVISQKPSRDICQRGTSLTIQCQVDSQVTMMFWYRQQPGQSLTLIATANQGSEATYESGFVIDKFPISRPNLTFSTLTVSNMSPEDSSIYLCSVGMNTEAFFGQGTRLTVV.